These 17 T cell receptor beta chains share one sample of origin, sequenced in a study of shared clonotypes between healthy human individuals. Clones were read by immunoSEQ multiplex PCR, and TCRdb kept only the in-frame ones, dropping some. This repertoire shows fewer than 2.5 million clones, 80% to 95% found once; its top ten account for more than 0.35%. Specimen: naive CD4+ T cells from PBMCs. The subset was: CD45RA+ positively selected. These TCRs come from a man aged 18 to 29 in good health. Some clones in this sample may be carry-over from other donors' samples.

The rearrangement uses TRBV7-2 and TRBJ2-5; unclear D gene. Germline V gene sequence: CDR1 SGHTA, CDR2 FQGNSA. V gave up 2 bases and J gave up 0 bases, with 10 bases separating them. The CDR3 consists of 15 residues. The CDR3 DNA reads TGTGCCAGCAGCTTACTCTCGGCAGACCAAGAGACCCAGTACTTC. This sequence encodes CASSLLSADQETQYF.

V is TRBV2 and J is TRBJ1-1; 7 nucleotides align to TRBD1. Germline assignment: CDR1 SNHLY and CDR2 FYNNEI. CDR3 length: 14 residues. V shed 5 bases, J shed 3 bases, and the junction held 6 bases outside the gene matches. The CDR3 reads CASSSTGVHTEAFF. CDR3 DNA sequence: TGTGCCAGCAGTTCAACAGGGGTGCACACTGAAGCTTTCTTT.

The table lists this clone with a count of one. V usage is TRBV5-1 and J usage is TRBJ1-3; TRBD1 matches at 8 bases. The CDR3 covers 16 residues. The V and J ends lost 4 bases and 0 bases, in that order; junction bases with no gene match: 6. The germline V gene has CDR1 SGHRS and CDR2 YFSETQ. The CDR3 loop reads CASSRGQAISGNTIYF. In DNA form, the CDR3 reads TGCGCCAGCAGCAGGGGACAGGCGATCTCTGGAAACACCATATATTTT.

Points on this clone: Other DNA sequences in the same sample also yield this CDR3. V is TRBV10-3 and J is TRBJ1-3, with 9 bases aligning to TRBD1. Germline V gene lookup returns CDR1 ENHRY and CDR2 SYGVKD. The CDR3 has 15 amino acids. The J segment lost 2 bases and the V segment lost 6 bases, leaving 5 bases of the junction unmatched. The CDR3 loop reads CAISETGGPGNTIYF. DNA of the CDR3: TGTGCCATCAGCGAAACAGGGGGCCCTGGAAACACCATATATTTT.

This clone was seen once. The chain is built from TRBV11-2 and TRBJ2-3; maybe TRBD2 (5 bases). The CDR3 contains 17 residues. V lost 4 bases, J lost 6 bases, and 23 bases lay in between. Germline V gene sequence: CDR1 SGHAT, CDR2 FQNNGV. The CDR3 sequence: CASSSPFPRVGGDTQYF. As DNA, the CDR3 is TGTGCCAGCAGCTCCCCCTTCCCGAGAGTGGGCGGGGATACGCAGTATTTT.

The chain joins TRBV5-1 to TRBJ2-7; D gene uncertain. The length of the CDR3 is 15 residues. CDR1 is SGHRS, CDR2 YFSETQ, per germline. V was clipped by 3 bases and J by 1 base, with 14 bases between them. The CDR3 sequence: CASSSQTYSSYEQYF. CDR3 sequence (DNA): TGCGCCAGCAGCTCCCAGACATACAGTTCCTACGAGCAGTACTTC.

In its sample, this clone was seen once. V is TRBV7-9 and J is TRBJ1-4; a possible D gene is TRBD1 (5 bases). The CDR3 is 15 residues long. V lost 5 bases to trimming and J lost 10 bases, with 20 bases between them. In germline, CDR1 is SEHNR, CDR2 FQNEAQ (reference sequence). The DNA of the CDR3 is TGTGCCAGCAGCACAAGGACGGAGGATGGGGGAAAACTGTTTTTT. Its protein is CASSTRTEDGGKLFF.

The rearrangement links TRBV7-8 to TRBJ1-6; D possibly corresponds to TRBD1 (5 bases). The CDR3 consists of 15 residues. V was pared by 6 bases and J by 7 bases, with 16 bases between. CDR1 is SGHVS and CDR2 is FQNEAQ in the germline V gene. CDR3 sequence: CASSYEQAMNSPLHF. In DNA, the CDR3 is TGTGCCAGCAGTTACGAACAGGCGATGAATTCACCCCTCCACTTT.

The chain employs TRBV5-1 and TRBJ2-3, with 7 bases identical to TRBD1. V dropped 2 bases and J dropped 2; count of bases not matched to a gene: 5. Germline assignment: CDR1 SGHRS and CDR2 YFSETQ. This CDR3 is built from 15 residues. The CDR3 is CASSFPGQTTDTQYF. CDR3 coding DNA: TGCGCCAGCAGCTTCCCGGGACAGACCACAGATACGCAGTATTTT.

The chain employs TRBV5-4 and TRBJ1-1, with no clear D. Trimming took off 0 bases at V and 1 base at J, with 13 bases between the two ends. Germline assignment: CDR1 SGHNT and CDR2 YYREEE (reference sequence). This CDR3 comprises 16 residues. The chain's CDR3 is CASSLDPRLGNTEAFF. The CDR3 coding sequence is TGTGCCAGCAGCTTGGACCCTCGGCTCGGGAACACTGAAGCTTTCTTT.

V is TRBV18 and J is TRBJ1-1; 11 bases match TRBD1. V lost 5 bases, J lost 4 bases, and 9 bases stayed unmatched. The CDR3 covers 16 residues. Germline V gives CDR1 KGHSH, CDR2 LQKENI. CDR3 DNA: TGTGCCAGCTCAATAGGACAGGGGGCATTGAGCACTGAAGCTTTCTTT. Its protein product is CASSIGQGALSTEAFF.

This clone was observed a single time. This chain uses TRBV5-6 with TRBJ1-5; unclear D gene. CDR3 size: 16 residues. With 1 base removed from V and 0 bases from J, the gap between germline ends came to 11 bases. Germline values: CDR1 SGHDT, CDR2 YYEEEE. CDR3 nucleotide sequence: TGTGCCAGCAGCTTGAATCGGGGAAATAGCAATCAGCCCCAGCATTTT. This sequence encodes CASSLNRGNSNQPQHF. The full variable domain, completed using reference TRBV5-6 and TRBJ1-5, is DAGVTQSPTHLIKTRGQQVTLRCSPKSGHDTVSWYQQALGQGPQFIFQYYEEEERQRGNFPDRFSGHQFPNYSSELNVNALLLGDSALYLCASSLNRGNSNQPQHFGDGTRLSIL.

V is TRBV28 and J is TRBJ2-7; 11 nucleotides agree with TRBD1. Germline V gene lookup returns CDR1 MDHEN and CDR2 SYDVKM. Trimming at V came to 5 bases and at J to 2 bases, leaving 8 bases not matched to a gene. The length of the CDR3 is 16 residues. CDR3 coding DNA: TGTGCCAGCAGTCCAATAGGGACAGGGGGGACCTACGAGCAGTACTTC. This sequence encodes CASSPIGTGGTYEQYF. Combining the CDR3 with reference TRBV28 and TRBJ2-7 gives the whole variable domain DVKVTQSSRYLVKRTGEKVFLECVQDMDHENMFWYRQDPGLGLRLIYFSYDVKMKEKGDIPEGYSVSREKKERFSLILESASTNQTSMYLCASSPIGTGGTYEQYFGPGTRLTVT.

CDR3 sequence: CASRRTAGETQYF. CDR3 bases: TGTGCCAGCAGACGGACAGCGGGGGAGACCCAGTACTTC. The chain is built from TRBV28 and TRBJ2-5; D is possibly TRBD2 (7 bases). The CDR3 extends over 13 amino acids. Germline assignment: CDR1 MDHEN and CDR2 SYDVKM. Between the trimmed V and J ends, which lost 6 bases and 5 bases, there was a span of 13 bases. Complete variable domain (other parts from reference TRBV28 and TRBJ2-5): DVKVTQSSRYLVKRTGEKVFLECVQDMDHENMFWYRQDPGLGLRLIYFSYDVKMKEKGDIPEGYSVSREKKERFSLILESASTNQTSMYLCASRRTAGETQYFGPGTRLLVL.

This chain links TRBV27 with TRBJ2-6; D remains unclear. Germline V CDR1 and CDR2: MNHEY, SMNVEV (reference sequence). The CDR3 is 17 amino acids. Trimming left V 2 bases short and J 0 bases short, with 11 bases between. CDR3 nucleotide sequence: TGTGCCAGCAGTTTAAATTTTAAGGGCTCTGGGGCCAACGTCCTGACTTTC. This encodes CASSLNFKGSGANVLTF.

The chain couples TRBV7-2 to TRBJ2-7, with TRBD2 identical over 11 bases. The V and J ends lost 4 bases and 7 bases, in that order; junction bases with no gene match: 9. Germline V gives CDR1 SGHTA, CDR2 FQGNSA. This CDR3 is built from 15 residues. The CDR3 DNA follows: TGTGCCAGCAGCTCCCTACTAGCGGGAGTGAGTGAGCAGTACTTC. Translated: CASSSLLAGVSEQYF. Drawing the rest from reference TRBV7-2 and TRBJ2-7, the complete variable domain is GAGVSQSPSNKVTEKGKDVELRCDPISGHTALYWYRQSLGQGLEFLIYFQGNSAPDKSGLPSDRFSAERTGGSVSTLTIQRTQQEDSAVYLCASSSLLAGVSEQYFGPGTRLTVT.

This clone is a singleton in its sample. In nucleotides, the CDR3 is TGTGCCATCAGTGAGATGATAGCGGGAGGCCTAAGCAACTACTTC. Encoded protein: CAISEMIAGGLSNYF. The chain uses TRBV10-3 and TRBJ2-7; 10 positions agree with TRBD2. Trimming at V came to 2 bases and at J to 13 bases, leaving 14 bases not matched to a gene. Germline assignment: CDR1 ENHRY and CDR2 SYGVKD. The length of the CDR3 is 15 residues.